The rows below give T cell receptor beta chains drawn from one sample of a study of response to subunit inactivated influenza vaccine. From the RT-PCR reads, TCRdb called clonotypes with MiXCR, one entry per CDR3 protein. This table holds hundreds of thousands of distinct CDR3 sequences, approximately 14% found once. This sample comprised PBMCs from blood, obtained 14 to 15 days before vaccination. Receptors were obtained from a man aged 50 to 60 who received an inactivated influenza vaccine. Both conserved end residues are part of each CDR3. A D gene is named only where the DNA matches it firmly. Where a row states a size, it is once, few, many or the class of an expanded clone; other rows omit it.

CDR3aa: CSVRRDPNTEAFF
CDR3nt: TGCAGCGTTCGCCGGGATCCTAACACTGAAGCTTTCTTT
abundance: few
j_gene: TRBJ1-1
v_gene: TRBV29-1
d_gene: .

CDR3aa: CASSFGGQRDNSGNTIYF
CDR3nt: TGCGCCAGCAGCTTCGGGGGCCAACGGGACAACTCTGGAAACACCATATATTTT
abundance: few
j_gene: TRBJ1-3
v_gene: TRBV5-1
d_gene: .

CDR3aa: CASSPQTGRVYEQYF
CDR3nt: TGCGCCAGCAGCCCCCAGACAGGAAGAGTCTACGAGCAGTACTTC
abundance: few
j_gene: TRBJ2-7
v_gene: TRBV4-3
d_gene: .

CDR3aa: CASNPSLGDVAFF
CDR3nt: TGTGCCAGCAACCCATCACTCGGGGATGTGGCTTTCTTT
abundance: many
j_gene: TRBJ1-1
v_gene: TRBV12-3/TRBV12-4
d_gene: .

CDR3aa: CATSDFGTGVDEQFF
CDR3nt: TGTGCCACCAGTGATTTCGGGACAGGGGTGGATGAGCAGTTCTTC
abundance: .
j_gene: TRBJ2-1
v_gene: TRBV24-1
d_gene: TRBD1

CDR3aa: CATSESSGSSYNEQFF
CDR3nt: TGTGCCACCAGTGAGTCTAGCGGCAGCTCCTACAATGAGCAGTTCTTC
abundance: .
j_gene: TRBJ2-1
v_gene: TRBV24-1
d_gene: TRBD2

CDR3aa: CSASTGANVLTF
CDR3nt: TGCAGTGCTAGTACTGGGGCCAACGTCCTGACTTTC
abundance: .
j_gene: TRBJ2-6
v_gene: TRBV20-1
d_gene: .

CDR3aa: CASSWTSGRSYNEQFF
CDR3nt: TGTGCCAGCAGCTGGACTAGCGGGAGGAGCTACAATGAGCAGTTCTTC
abundance: .
j_gene: TRBJ2-1
v_gene: TRBV7-2
d_gene: TRBD2

CDR3aa: CASSEEVGQGVNEQFF
CDR3nt: TGTGCCAGCAGTGAAGAGGTGGGACAGGGGGTCAATGAGCAGTTCTTC
abundance: few
j_gene: TRBJ2-1
v_gene: TRBV2
d_gene: TRBD1

CDR3aa: CASWTRTRRSTDTQYF
CDR3nt: TGTGCCAGCTGGACCCGGACTAGGAGGAGCACAGATACGCAGTATTTT
abundance: few
j_gene: TRBJ2-3
v_gene: TRBV27
d_gene: TRBD2

CDR3aa: CASSVGQNEQFF
CDR3nt: TGTGCCAGCAGCGTGGGACAAAATGAGCAGTTCTTC
abundance: few
j_gene: TRBJ2-1
v_gene: TRBV7-9
d_gene: .

CDR3aa: CASSVNLADTQYF
CDR3nt: TGTGCCAGCAGCGTCAATCTTGCAGATACGCAGTATTTT
abundance: .
j_gene: TRBJ2-3
v_gene: TRBV6-2/TRBV6-3
d_gene: .

CDR3aa: CATSSGGGENIQYF
CDR3nt: TGTGCCACCAGCAGCGGGGGTGGCGAAAACATTCAGTACTTC
abundance: .
j_gene: TRBJ2-4
v_gene: TRBV15
d_gene: .

CDR3aa: CASSPPMTGHTYEQYF
CDR3nt: TGTGCCAGCAGTCCCCCCATGACAGGCCATACCTACGAGCAGTACTTC
abundance: few
j_gene: TRBJ2-7
v_gene: TRBV28
d_gene: .

CDR3aa: CASSQNGRGGSNQPQHF
CDR3nt: TGTGCCAGCAGCCAAAACGGGAGGGGGGGAAGCAATCAGCCCCAGCATTTT
abundance: few
j_gene: TRBJ1-5
v_gene: TRBV4-2
d_gene: .

CDR3aa: CASSFQRGNEKLFF
CDR3nt: TGTGCCAGCAGTTTCCAAAGAGGGAATGAAAAACTGTTTTTT
abundance: .
j_gene: TRBJ1-4
v_gene: TRBV12-3/TRBV12-4
d_gene: .

CDR3aa: CASSQSTSGGPEDF
CDR3nt: TGCGCCAGCAGCCAGTCGACTAGCGGGGGGCCCGAAGACTTC
abundance: few
j_gene: TRBJ2-5
v_gene: TRBV5-1
d_gene: TRBD2

CDR3aa: CASSFGNEQFF
CDR3nt: TGTGCCAGCAGTTTCGGCAATGAGCAGTTCTTC
abundance: many
j_gene: TRBJ2-1
v_gene: TRBV12-3/TRBV12-4
d_gene: .

CDR3aa: CASSLRTRSDTQYF
CDR3nt: TGTGCCAGCAGTCTAAGGACTAGATCAGATACGCAGTATTTT
abundance: .
j_gene: TRBJ2-3
v_gene: TRBV7-9
d_gene: TRBD2

CDR3aa: CSAREHGQVAYEQYF
CDR3nt: TGCAGTGCTAGAGAGCACGGACAGGTGGCCTACGAGCAGTACTTC
abundance: few
j_gene: TRBJ2-7
v_gene: TRBV20-1
d_gene: TRBD1

CDR3aa: CASSQTGTGFEQYF
CDR3nt: TGCGCCAGCAGCCAAACCGGGACAGGGTTCGAGCAGTACTTC
abundance: few
j_gene: TRBJ2-7
v_gene: TRBV4-1
d_gene: TRBD1